The clone carrying this T cell receptor beta chain was picked up many times. What it recognizes is unknown. As for time point: newly diagnosed GD, antithyroid drugs for less than 3 months. Scientists built the TCR library using RNA that was extracted from PBMCs. Construction of TCR beta libraries relied on iRepertoire HTBI primers and on Arm-PCR targeting CDR3 regions. Each CDR3 protein is one row after TCRdb ran MiXCR on the multiplex PCR reads. The data hold a few hundred thousand distinct CDR3 sequences, with about 20% observed a single time. These data come from a study of regulatory T cells in long-lasting Graves disease. Study-wide background: Patients with new Graves' disease had used antithyroid drugs below 3 months.

General study findings and limits: Patients whose Graves' disease persisted exhibited lower TCR diversity than those newly diagnosed.

These data also formed part of another study, on T cells in Graves' hyperthyroidism and ophthalmopathy. That study adds: Blood also showed most of the thyroid clonotypes that were expanded above 0.001.

Here the sequenced sample was peripheral blood mononuclear cells (PBMCs), taken at new diagnosis, from a patient treated with antithyroid drugs. The sequence was obtained from a woman in her thirties with Graves disease.

CDR3 in amino acids: CASSPWTGAVSPLHF. The CDR3 bases are TGTGCCAGCAGTCCGTGGACAGGGGCGGTTTCACCCCTCCACTTT. This sequence joins TRBV28 and TRBJ1-6, with 9 bases fitting TRBD1. Germline V lookup: CDR1 MDHEN, CDR2 SYDVKM. CDR3 length equals 15 residues. The junction had 8 bases not matched to a gene; V was cut back by 5 bases and J by 9 bases.